These T cell receptor beta chains were read from a single sample in a study of T cell changes during pregnancy in multiple sclerosis. Sequenced by immunoSEQ multiplex PCR; TCRdb stores in-frame clones only, minus some. The table lists tens of thousands of clones, approximately 90% of them singletons. The sample consisted of peripheral blood, taken in the third trimester of pregnancy. These TCRs come from a female donor with multiple sclerosis, enrolled in a pregnancy study. Each CDR3 is given with its conserved first and last residue. The D gene is left open where the match is weak. Rows give clone size only sometimes, using once, few, many, or a class for an expanded clone.

D gene: TRBD2
V gene: TRBV19
clone size: -
J gene: TRBJ2-3
CDR3 protein: CASSIPRGGAGGADTQYF
CDR3 DNA: TGTGCCAGTAGTATCCCCCGGGGGGGAGCGGGAGGCGCAGATACGCAGTATTTT

D gene: TRBD1
V gene: TRBV10-3
clone size: -
J gene: TRBJ2-3
CDR3 protein: CAIGRRDRGIKDTQYF
CDR3 DNA: TGTGCCATCGGGAGAAGGGACAGGGGAATTAAAGATACGCAGTATTTT

D gene: -
V gene: TRBV6-1
clone size: -
J gene: TRBJ2-1
CDR3 protein: CASSEGLASNEQFF
CDR3 DNA: TGTGCCAGCAGTGAAGGGCTAGCGAGCAATGAGCAGTTCTTC

D gene: -
V gene: TRBV5-1
clone size: medium-sized
J gene: TRBJ1-2
CDR3 protein: CASSFTGEEGYTF
CDR3 DNA: TGCGCCAGCAGCTTTACGGGAGAGGAGGGCTACACCTTC

D gene: -
V gene: TRBV29-1
clone size: -
J gene: TRBJ1-2
CDR3 protein: CSVDWGSGYTF
CDR3 DNA: TGCAGCGTTGATTGGGGCTCTGGCTACACCTTC

D gene: -
V gene: TRBV5-5
clone size: -
J gene: TRBJ1-3
CDR3 protein: CASSLAAEYSGNTIYF
CDR3 DNA: TGTGCCAGCAGCTTGGCCGCGGAGTACTCTGGAAACACCATATATTTT

D gene: -
V gene: TRBV5-1
clone size: -
J gene: TRBJ2-7
CDR3 protein: CASSLGHQYEQYF
CDR3 DNA: TGCGCCAGCAGCCTGGGACACCAGTACGAGCAGTACTTC

D gene: -
V gene: TRBV13
clone size: -
J gene: TRBJ1-2
CDR3 protein: CASSRSGSGEGTNYGYTF
CDR3 DNA: TGTGCCAGCAGCCGTAGCGGGTCGGGGGAAGGGACTAACTATGGCTACACCTTC

D gene: -
V gene: TRBV4-3
clone size: -
J gene: TRBJ2-7
CDR3 protein: CASSQERVTSYEQYF
CDR3 DNA: TGCGCCAGCAGCCAAGAAAGGGTGACTAGCTACGAGCAGTACTTC

D gene: -
V gene: TRBV7-2
clone size: -
J gene: TRBJ2-5
CDR3 protein: CASSLFGGETQYF
CDR3 DNA: TGTGCCAGCAGCTTATTTGGAGGGGAGACCCAGTACTTC

D gene: -
V gene: TRBV28
clone size: -
J gene: TRBJ2-5
CDR3 protein: CASSLLRLLFAPSGQSETQYF
CDR3 DNA: TGTGCCAGCAGTTTATTACGCCTTTTATTCGCTCCCTCCGGACAGTCGGAGACCCAGTACTTC

D gene: -
V gene: TRBV6-5
clone size: -
J gene: TRBJ2-7
CDR3 protein: CASSYRDAGEQYF
CDR3 DNA: TGTGCCAGCAGTTACAGGGATGCGGGTGAGCAGTACTTC

D gene: -
V gene: TRBV6-6
clone size: -
J gene: TRBJ1-3
CDR3 protein: CASRFRNTIYF
CDR3 DNA: TGTGCCAGCAGATTCAGAAACACCATATATTTT

D gene: TRBD2
V gene: TRBV10-3
clone size: -
J gene: TRBJ2-7
CDR3 protein: CAISPPGGSDYEQYF
CDR3 DNA: TGTGCCATCAGCCCCCCGGGAGGATCCGATTACGAGCAGTACTTC

D gene: TRBD2
V gene: TRBV7-2
clone size: many
J gene: TRBJ2-5
CDR3 protein: CASSLMDPGLAAVKETQYF
CDR3 DNA: TGTGCCAGCAGCCTTATGGACCCGGGACTAGCGGCCGTTAAAGAGACCCAGTACTTC

D gene: -
V gene: TRBV7-2
clone size: -
J gene: TRBJ2-4
CDR3 protein: CASSLASGSVGKNIQYF
CDR3 DNA: TGTGCCAGCAGCTTAGCGTCCGGGTCCGTAGGCAAAAACATTCAGTACTTC

D gene: TRBD2
V gene: TRBV6-4
clone size: -
J gene: TRBJ2-1
CDR3 protein: CASSAGTSGDNEQFF
CDR3 DNA: TGTGCCAGCAGCGCCGGGACTAGCGGGGACAATGAGCAGTTCTTC

D gene: -
V gene: TRBV6-5
clone size: -
J gene: TRBJ2-5
CDR3 protein: CASSPLHRFQETQYF
CDR3 DNA: TGTGCCAGCAGTCCCCTACACAGGTTCCAAGAGACCCAGTACTTC

D gene: TRBD2
V gene: TRBV7-9
clone size: once
J gene: TRBJ2-2
CDR3 protein: CASSPSPGTTYTGELFF
CDR3 DNA: TGTGCCAGCAGCCCGTCCCCCGGGACTACCTACACCGGGGAGCTGTTTTTT

D gene: TRBD1
V gene: TRBV27
clone size: -
J gene: TRBJ1-4
CDR3 protein: CASSSGQLNEKLFF
CDR3 DNA: TGTGCCAGCAGTTCGGGACAGTTAAATGAAAAACTGTTTTTT

D gene: -
V gene: TRBV5-1
clone size: -
J gene: TRBJ2-1
CDR3 protein: CASSTGLVYNEQFF
CDR3 DNA: TGCGCCAGCAGCACGGGGTTGGTCTACAATGAGCAGTTCTTC

D gene: -
V gene: TRBV27
clone size: -
J gene: TRBJ2-7
CDR3 protein: CASSSTQGTTLFEQYF
CDR3 DNA: TGTGCCAGCAGTTCCACGCAGGGGACTACCCTTTTCGAGCAGTACTTC